Presented here are 25 T cell receptor beta chains from one specimen sequenced in a study of control samples from healthy donors and cancer patients. This table comes from immunoSEQ multiplex PCR, and its TCRdb copy is limited to in-frame clones, with some not included. The sample lists about 120,000 clones, roughly nine tenths occurring once. What was sequenced was blood. The receptor set was obtained from a woman aged 18-29 years in good health.

This chain uses TRBV5-1 with TRBJ1-3; tentative D call: TRBD1 (5 bases). CDR3 length: 15 amino acids. Trimming shortened V by 5 bases and J by 4 bases, and 16 bases separated the two germline ends. Germline CDR1 and CDR2: SGHRS and YFSETQ. CDR3 amino acids: CASRPTGGAGNTIYF. CDR3 DNA sequence: TGCGCCAGCAGACCTACAGGTGGTGCCGGAAACACCATATATTTT.

This chain connects TRBV6-4 to TRBJ2-7; D might be TRBD1 (6 bases). From germline, CDR1 is MRHNA and CDR2 SNTAGT. The V end lost 0 bases, the J end lost 5 bases, and 14 bases lay between the germline ends. The CDR3 is 15 residues long. The CDR3 DNA reads TGTGCCAGCAGTGACTCGGGCTACAGGGCCGACGAGCAGTACTTC. This sequence encodes CASSDSGYRADEQYF.

The V call is TRBV7-9, the J call TRBJ2-5, with 9 nucleotides matching TRBD2. The CDR3 has 15 amino acids. Germline V gene lookup returns CDR1 SEHNR and CDR2 FQNEAQ (reference sequence). V shed 5 bases and J 3 bases; nucleotides not matched to a gene: 7. In nucleotides, the CDR3 is TGTGCCAGCAGCCCTCGTGCTAGCGGGGAAGAGACCCAGTACTTC. This translates into CASSPRASGEETQYF.

This clone turned up a few times. V and J are TRBV28 and TRBJ1-1; D might be TRBD1 (6 bases). Trimming took 5 bases from V and 4 from J, leaving 23 bases between them. CDR1 and CDR2 from the germline V gene are MDHEN and SYDVKM. The CDR3 runs 17 residues. CDR3 in DNA: TGTGCCAGCAGTCCTCGTTTTGGGGGCAAATTTTTCACTGAAGCTTTCTTT. This encodes CASSPRFGGKFFTEAFF.

This chain joins TRBV7-2 and TRBJ2-5; D unclear. The V end was cut by 1 base, the J end by 5 bases, with 14 bases between. Germline values: CDR1 SGHTA, CDR2 FQGNSA. CDR3 length: 15 amino acids. The CDR3 coding sequence is TGTGCCAGCAGCTTAGACCCAAACAAATGGGAGACCCAGTACTTC. It encodes CASSLDPNKWETQYF.

V and J are TRBV9 and TRBJ1-6; perhaps TRBD1 as D (6 bases). The CDR3 spans 16 residues. V was cut by 0 bases and J by 2 bases, with 9 bases left in between. Per the germline V gene, CDR1 is SGDLS and CDR2 is YYNGEE. The CDR3 here is CASSVAGETYNSPLHF. The CDR3 region has the DNA TGTGCCAGCAGCGTAGCAGGGGAAACCTATAATTCACCCCTCCACTTT.

The chain carries TRBV7-8 and TRBJ1-4, with TRBD1 identical over 7 bases. In germline, CDR1 is SGHVS, CDR2 FQNEAQ. Trimming removed 2 bases from V and 2 bases from J; junction bases left unmatched: 8. CDR3 size: 17 residues. The CDR3 reads CASSLPDRVSTNEKLFF. CDR3 bases: TGTGCCAGCAGCTTACCCGACAGGGTGTCGACTAATGAAAAACTGTTTTTT.

The rearrangement links TRBV13 to TRBJ2-7; TRBD2 might be the D (5 bases). Germline V lookup: CDR1 PRHDT, CDR2 FYEKMQ (reference sequence). Trimming removed 0 bases from V and 5 bases from J, with 17 bases in between. The CDR3 runs to 16 residues. The chain's CDR3 is CASSLGELAPEDEQYF. CDR3 in DNA: TGTGCCAGCAGCTTAGGTGAGCTAGCCCCGGAGGACGAGCAGTACTTC.

The J gene is TRBJ1-2, the V gene TRBV27, with D unresolved. V lost 0 bases and J lost 7, with 12 bases in between. CDR1 and CDR2 from the germline V gene are MNHEY and SMNVEV (reference sequence). This CDR3 has 14 residues. Here the CDR3 reads CASSLSIGFGGYTF. As DNA, the CDR3 is TGTGCCAGCAGTTTATCGATTGGTTTCGGTGGCTACACCTTC.

J is TRBJ1-6 and V is TRBV27; TRBD1 might be the D (6 bases). Germline V gene data show CDR1 as MNHEY and CDR2 as SMNVEV (reference sequence). The CDR3 is 16 residues long. The germline V and J ends were trimmed by 6 bases and 0 bases, with 12 bases remaining between them. The CDR3: CASSLTGPSYNSPLHF. In DNA form, the CDR3 reads TGTGCCAGCAGCTTAACAGGGCCCTCCTATAATTCACCCCTCCACTTT.

The chain has TRBV7-2 and TRBJ2-2; TRBD2 is a possible D gene (5 bases). V lost 4 bases and J 5 bases, leaving 17 bases between the germline ends. In germline, CDR1 is SGHTA, CDR2 FQGNSA. CDR3 length equals 16 residues. CDR3 sequence (DNA): TGTGCCAGCAGCTCTGAGGGTTTTCATGTGACCGGGGAGCTGTTTTTT. This codes for CASSSEGFHVTGELFF. Looking up the rest from reference TRBV7-2 and TRBJ2-2 gives the full variable domain: GAGVSQSPSNKVTEKGKDVELRCDPISGHTALYWYRQSLGQGLEFLIYFQGNSAPDKSGLPSDRFSAERTGGSVSTLTIQRTQQEDSAVYLCASSSEGFHVTGELFFGEGSRLTVL.

The chain carries TRBV6-5 and TRBJ2-3, with unresolved D. CDR1 is MNHEY, CDR2 SVGAGI, per germline. Trimming left V 6 bases short and J 5 bases short, with 15 bases between. The CDR3 length is 14 residues. In nucleotides, the CDR3 is TGTGCCAGCAGCTTAGGAAGGGTCAAAGATACGCAGTATTTT. Protein sequence: CASSLGRVKDTQYF.

The chain is built from TRBV5-4 and TRBJ2-3; 10 bases match TRBD2. CDR3 length: 15 residues. J gave up 2 bases and V 5 bases, and 5 bases lay outside the gene matches. Germline-derived CDR1 and CDR2 are SGHNT and YYREEE (reference sequence). Here the CDR3 DNA reads TGTGCCAGCAGTCCTAGCGGGAGTCTCACAGATACGCAGTATTTT. It yields the protein CASSPSGSLTDTQYF.

The rearrangement joins TRBV13 to TRBJ1-1; no definite D call. The germline V gene encodes CDR1 PRHDT and CDR2 FYEKMQ (reference sequence). This CDR3 is 15 amino acids long. V shed 2 bases and J shed 0 bases, with 10 bases lying between them. In nucleotides, the CDR3 is TGTGCCAGCAGCTTATACTCGGGTATGAACACTGAAGCTTTCTTT. As protein: CASSLYSGMNTEAFF.

The chain employs TRBV7-2 and TRBJ2-1, with D unresolved. The germline V gene has CDR1 SGHTA and CDR2 FQGNSA. Trimming shortened V by 3 bases and J by 0 bases, and 15 bases separated the two germline ends. CDR3 length: 17 residues. The CDR3 sequence: CASSFLPAVSSYNEQFF. As DNA, the CDR3 is TGTGCCAGCAGCTTCCTCCCTGCAGTGAGCTCCTACAATGAGCAGTTCTTC.

This clone has more than one count but fewer than ten. The chain recombines TRBV7-9 with TRBJ2-7; D gene ambiguous. Per the germline V gene, CDR1 is SEHNR and CDR2 is FQNEAQ (reference sequence). The CDR3 spans 12 residues. Trimming removed 3 bases at V and 0 bases at J, with 3 bases between. CDR3 coding DNA: TGTGCCAGCAGCTTCAGCTCCTACGAGCAGTACTTC. It encodes CASSFSSYEQYF.

V is TRBV6-6 and J is TRBJ2-7; 9 nucleotides match TRBD1. With 7 bases clipped from V and 3 bases from J, the junction kept 4 bases outside the gene matches. The CDR3 runs 13 residues. Per germline, CDR1 MNHNY and CDR2 SVGAGI (reference sequence). CDR3 in amino acids: CASKGTGIYEQYF. The CDR3 DNA reads as TGTGCCAGCAAGGGGACAGGGATCTACGAGCAGTACTTC.

The J gene is TRBJ2-5, the V gene TRBV5-1; TRBD1 matches at 8 bases. This CDR3 region has 14 residues. V trimming: 7 bases; J trimming: 5 bases; junction bases outside the gene matches: 10. CDR1 is SGHRS, CDR2 YFSETQ, per germline. The CDR3 coding sequence is TGCGCCAGCTCCTATCAGGGGGCAGCGGAGACCCAGTACTTC. Amino acid sequence: CASSYQGAAETQYF.

The chain carries TRBV5-1 and TRBJ2-3; 9 bases fit TRBD2. The CDR3 is made up of 17 amino acids. V lost 1 base and J lost 4; bases outside the gene matches: 10. In germline, CDR1 is SGHRS, CDR2 YFSETQ. CDR3 in amino acids: CASSLSAGGPSADTQYF. DNA of the CDR3: TGCGCCAGCAGCTTGTCCGCGGGGGGGCCATCAGCAGATACGCAGTATTTT. Together with reference TRBV5-1 and TRBJ2-3, the CDR3 gives the full variable domain: KAGVTQTPRYLIKTRGQQVTLSCSPISGHRSVSWYQQTPGQGLQFLFEYFSETQRNKGNFPGRFSGRQFSNSRSEMNVSTLELGDSALYLCASSLSAGGPSADTQYFGPGTRLTVL.

The chain is built from TRBV2 and TRBJ1-2, with TRBD1 as a possible D gene (6 bases). The germline V gene has CDR1 SNHLY and CDR2 FYNNEI. CDR3 length: 15 amino acids. Trimming removed 3 bases from V and 1 base from J, with 12 bases in between. CDR3 nucleotide sequence: TGTGCCAGCAGTGAGTTCGGGGGGCGTAACTATGGCTACACCTTC. This encodes CASSEFGGRNYGYTF.

The genes are TRBV2 and TRBJ2-5; D is unclear. In germline, CDR1 is SNHLY, CDR2 FYNNEI. CDR3 length: 13 amino acids. Trimming left V 3 bases short and J 9 bases short, with 14 bases between. The CDR3 nucleotides read TGTGCCAGCAGTGAGTCCGGTTGGTTGGCCCAGTACTTC. Residues: CASSESGWLAQYF.

The J gene is TRBJ2-7, the V gene TRBV2; D is uncertain. Trimming pared 8 bases from V and 4 bases from J, leaving 6 bases between. Germline values: CDR1 SNHLY, CDR2 FYNNEI. This CDR3 spans 10 amino acids. The CDR3 nucleotides are TGTGCCAGCTCCTGGTACGAGCAGTACTTC. It codes for CASSWYEQYF. Full variable domain (outside the CDR3, taken from reference TRBV2 and TRBJ2-7): EPEVTQTPSHQVTQMGQEVILRCVPISNHLYFYWYRQILGQKVEFLVSFYNNEISEKSEIFDDQFSVERPDGSNFTLKIRSTKLEDSAMYFCASSWYEQYFGPGTRLTVT.

V gene TRBV19 combines with J gene TRBJ1-4; 8 positions match TRBD1. Trimming cost V 8 bases and J 5 bases; bases outside gene matches: 7. The CDR3 has 14 amino acids. Germline V gives CDR1 LNHDA, CDR2 SQIVND (reference sequence). The CDR3 DNA is TGTGCCAGTGCGAACGACAGGGGAAATGAAAAACTGTTTTTT. Translated, it gives CASANDRGNEKLFF.

The chain employs TRBV4-3 and TRBJ2-7, with D possibly TRBD1 on 5 matching bases. Trimming shortened V by 1 base and J by 4 bases, and 20 bases separated the two germline ends. Germline CDR1 LGHNA, CDR2 YSLEER. The CDR3 spans 17 residues. The chain's CDR3 is CASSQGAQGRGRYEQYF. Here the CDR3 DNA reads TGCGCCAGCAGCCAAGGGGCCCAGGGTAGGGGTCGGTACGAGCAGTACTTC.

Written as DNA, the CDR3 is TGTGCCAGTAGTATAAGATCCCACACCGGGGAGCTGTTTTTT. Translation gives CASSIRSHTGELFF. The chain is built from TRBV19 and TRBJ2-2, with no clear D. CDR3 size: 14 residues. Looked up from germline, CDR1 is LNHDA and CDR2 is SQIVND (reference sequence). The germline V and J ends were trimmed by 2 bases and 3 bases, with 7 bases remaining between them. Complete variable domain (other parts from reference TRBV19 and TRBJ2-2): DGGITQSPKYLFRKEGQNVTLSCEQNLNHDAMYWYRQDPGQGLRLIYYSQIVNDFQKGDIAEGYSVSREKKESFPLTVTSAQKNPTAFYLCASSIRSHTGELFFGEGSRLTVL.